The 26 T cell receptor beta chains listed next were all sequenced from one sample in a study of T cells in Graves' hyperthyroidism and ophthalmopathy. RNA transcripts gave rise to amplified TCR beta CDR3 regions. The HTBI primer set drove a first-round RT-PCR of the TCR CDR3. TCRdb recomputed calls from the multiplex PCR reads with MiXCR, one row per CDR3 protein. Among a few hundred thousand distinct CDR3 sequences listed, 12% to 15% were seen once. The sequencing input was blood. These receptors came from a woman aged 18-29 years with Graves' hyperthyroidism.

This clonotype was found many times. This chain links TRBV18 with TRBJ1-1, with 10 bases matching TRBD1. This CDR3 spans 14 amino acids. The V gene end was trimmed by 3 bases and the J gene end by 5 bases; junction bases not matched to a gene: 3. The germline V gene has CDR1 KGHSH and CDR2 LQKENI. Here the CDR3 reads CASSPRTGGTEAFF. The CDR3 DNA sequence: TGTGCCAGCTCACCGCGGACAGGGGGGACTGAAGCTTTCTTT.

This clonotype was seen only a few times. The chain recombines TRBV6-2 or TRBV6-3 with TRBJ2-7, with TRBD1 matching 8 bases. The V gene end was trimmed by 2 bases and the J gene end by 4 bases; junction bases not matched to a gene: 4. Germline-derived CDR1 and CDR2 are MNHEY and SVGEGT. The CDR3 is 14 amino acids. The CDR3 DNA reads TGTGCCAGCAGTTACGGACAGGGATTGTACGAGCAGTACTTC. Its protein is CASSYGQGLYEQYF.

This clonotype was picked up many times. The gene calls are TRBV7-9 and TRBJ2-3, with 9 bases lining up with TRBD2. Losses at the gene ends were 5 bases for V and 6 bases for J; bases not matched to a gene: 9. CDR3 length: 15 amino acids. Germline V gene lookup returns CDR1 SEHNR and CDR2 FQNEAQ (reference sequence). The DNA of the CDR3 is TGTGCCAGCAGCAAAGGGGCGGGAGGGCATGATACGCAGTATTTT. Its protein product is CASSKGAGGHDTQYF.

The chain couples TRBV4-3 to TRBJ1-6; no reliable D call. The CDR3 is made up of 13 amino acids. V gave up 0 bases and J gave up 10 bases, with 7 bases separating them. Germline V CDR1 and CDR2: LGHNA, YSLEER. CDR3 in amino acids: CASSQESGSPLHF. The CDR3 DNA reads as TGCGCCAGCAGCCAAGAATCTGGATCACCCCTCCACTTT.

The table lists this clonotype with many counts. The chain combines TRBV2 with TRBJ2-7; 8 nucleotides align to TRBD2. The length of the CDR3 is 14 residues. Germline CDR1 is SNHLY and CDR2 is FYNNEI. V lost 3 bases, J lost 2 bases, and 3 bases stayed unmatched. This CDR3 reads CASSDRRGAYEQYF. CDR3 nucleotides: TGTGCCAGCAGTGATCGGCGGGGGGCCTACGAGCAGTACTTC. Looking up the rest from reference TRBV2 and TRBJ2-7 gives the full variable domain: EPEVTQTPSHQVTQMGQEVILRCVPISNHLYFYWYRQILGQKVEFLVSFYNNEISEKSEIFDDQFSVERPDGSNFTLKIRSTKLEDSAMYFCASSDRRGAYEQYFGPGTRLTVT.

The rearrangement uses TRBV7-6 and TRBJ2-1; D is unclear. Per germline, CDR1 SGHVS and CDR2 FNYEAQ. This CDR3 has 14 residues. Between the trimmed V and J ends, which lost 1 base and 5 bases, there was a span of 9 bases. Here the CDR3 reads CASSLVFGNNEQFF. For the CDR3, the DNA is TGTGCCAGCAGCTTAGTTTTTGGGAACAATGAGCAGTTCTTC.

This clonotype came up a few times. This rearrangement joins TRBV28 to TRBJ1-4; 8 bases line up with TRBD1. J was trimmed by 6 bases and V by 4 bases; bases with no gene match: 7. The germline V gene has CDR1 MDHEN and CDR2 SYDVKM. There are 15 residues in the CDR3. The CDR3 region is CASSSFGTGYEKLFF. The CDR3 DNA follows: TGTGCCAGCAGTTCATTCGGGACAGGTTATGAAAAACTGTTTTTT.

The sample holds many counts of this clonotype. The genes are TRBV19 and TRBJ2-1, with TRBD2 matching 9 bases. Germline V gene lookup returns CDR1 LNHDA and CDR2 SQIVND (reference sequence). The CDR3 loop spans 14 amino acids. The trim removed 3 bases at V and 8 bases at J, leaving 5 bases unmatched. In nucleotides, the CDR3 is TGTGCCAGTAGTATCTTAGCGGGAGAAGATGAGCAGTTCTTC. Residues: CASSILAGEDEQFF.

This clonotype was seen more than once but under ten times. This could be a read error, since a much larger clone is one nucleotide away. This rearrangement joins TRBV28 to TRBJ2-7; D may correspond to TRBD1 or TRBD2 (5 bases each). V shed 8 bases and J shed 4 bases, with 21 bases lying between them. Germline values: CDR1 MDHEN, CDR2 SYDVKM. This CDR3 region has 15 residues. The CDR3 bases are TGTGCCAGCGGGGCCCAATCGGAGGTGGGGTACGAGCAGTACTTC. Translated: CASGAQSEVGYEQYF.

This clonotype was found many times. The chain recombines TRBV20-1 with TRBJ1-1; tentative D call: TRBD1 (5 bases). Trimming removed 0 bases at V and 5 bases at J, with 13 bases between. CDR1 DFQATT and CDR2 SNEGSKA come from the germline V gene (reference sequence). The CDR3 is 14 amino acids. This CDR3 is CSARDNRGRTEAFF. The CDR3 DNA reads as TGCAGTGCTAGAGATAATCGGGGACGGACTGAAGCTTTCTTT.

This clonotype was observed many times. This chain joins TRBV6-1 and TRBJ2-5, with TRBD2 matching over 11 bases. Germline CDR1 reads MNHNS; CDR2 reads SASEGT. V shed 6 bases and J 5 bases; nucleotides not matched to a gene: 8. This CDR3 region has 15 residues. This chain's CDR3 is CASRASGRPEETQYF. In DNA form, the CDR3 reads TGTGCCAGCAGAGCTAGCGGGAGGCCGGAGGAGACCCAGTACTTC.

This clonotype was seen repeatedly, ten times or more. The chain links TRBV3-1 to TRBJ2-5; D not resolved. The CDR3 loop spans 12 amino acids. V was shortened by 0 bases and J by 5 bases, with 4 bases between the two germline ends. Per germline, CDR1 LGHDT and CDR2 YNNKEL (reference sequence). CDR3 region: CASSQDVETQYF. The CDR3 bases are TGTGCCAGCAGCCAAGATGTTGAGACCCAGTACTTC.

This clonotype was picked up many times. The junction and the germline gene differ at one end; a read error may be behind it. This chain joins TRBV15 and TRBJ2-7, with TRBD1 identical over 7 bases. This CDR3 has 16 amino acids. The V gene's germline CDR1 is LNHNV and CDR2 YYDKDF (reference sequence). CDR3 nucleotides: TGTGCCACCAGCAGAGACACCGGGACAGCCTCCAACGAGCAGTACTTC. Its translation is CATSRDTGTASNEQYF.

This clonotype was observed at least ten times. The genes are TRBV7-2 and TRBJ1-1, with unresolved D. Per the germline V gene, CDR1 is SGHTA and CDR2 is FQGNSA. Deletions cut 5 bases from V and 4 bases from J, with 11 bases between. The CDR3 extends over 13 amino acids. This CDR3 reads CASSPTVGTEAFF. The DNA for the CDR3 is TGTGCCAGCAGCCCTACAGTGGGCACTGAAGCTTTCTTT.

This clonotype was counted ten times or more. The genes are TRBV7-2 and TRBJ2-7; TRBD2 matches 7 bases. Germline V CDR1 and CDR2: SGHTA, FQGNSA. The length of the CDR3 is 15 residues. The V and J ends lost 6 bases and 7 bases, in that order; junction bases with no gene match: 15. The CDR3 region has the DNA TGTGCCAGCAGACCCGTCGGGCGGGAGATGGGTGAGCAGTACTTC. Its protein is CASRPVGREMGEQYF.

Ten or more counts support this clonotype. V gene TRBV19 combines with J gene TRBJ1-1, with 8 nucleotides matching TRBD1. Germline CDR1 LNHDA, CDR2 SQIVND (reference sequence). The CDR3 consists of 13 residues. V gave up 7 bases and J gave up 5 bases; unmatched junction bases: 6. The CDR3 here is CASTTGAGTEAFF. Here the CDR3 DNA reads TGTGCCAGTACGACAGGGGCAGGGACTGAAGCTTTCTTT.

This clonotype came up many times. The CDR3 nucleotides read TGTGCCAGCAGCCTAGGACTAGCGGATACGCAGTATTTT. This translates into CASSLGLADTQYF. V gene TRBV7-3 combines with J gene TRBJ2-3, with TRBD2 matching over 9 bases. The CDR3 covers 13 residues. Unmatched junction bases numbered 3, after V lost 5 bases and J lost 6 bases. Germline V CDR1 and CDR2: SGHTA, FQGTGA. Supplemented by reference TRBV7-3 and TRBJ2-3, the full variable domain reads GAGVSQTPSNKVTEKGKYVELRCDPISGHTALYWYRQSLGQGPEFLIYFQGTGAADDSGLPNDRFFAVRPEGSVSTLKIQRTERGDSAVYLCASSLGLADTQYFGPGTRLTVL.

This clonotype was counted many times. This chain uses TRBV29-1 with TRBJ2-7; TRBD2 aligns across 9 bases. This CDR3 region has 14 residues. From germline, CDR1 is SQVTM and CDR2 ANQGSEA. The ends lost 2 bases at V and 4 bases at J; junction bases unmatched: 6. The DNA of the CDR3 is TGCAGCGTTGAACTAGCGGGAAATCCTTACGAGCAGTACTTC. Protein: CSVELAGNPYEQYF.

At least ten counts were recorded for this clonotype. V is TRBV28 and J is TRBJ2-1; 13 positions agree with TRBD2. Per the germline V gene, CDR1 is MDHEN and CDR2 is SYDVKM. CDR3 length: 14 residues. Trimming removed 4 bases from V and 6 bases from J; junction bases left unmatched: 0. The CDR3 region is CASSWTSGSNEQFF. DNA of the CDR3: TGTGCCAGCAGTTGGACTAGCGGGAGCAATGAGCAGTTCTTC.

Turning to this clonotype: The CDR3 end shows no conserved phenylalanine or tryptophan, and so a read error is likely. The chain uses TRBV10-1 and TRBJ2-7; 8 nucleotides align to TRBD2. The CDR3 contains 14 residues. Trimming took 10 bases from V and 7 from J; bases not matched to a gene: 15. From germline, CDR1 is WNHNN and CDR2 SYGVQD (reference sequence). The CDR3 loop reads CAIEETSAHGEQYL. In nucleotides, the CDR3 is TGCGCCATCGAGGAGACTAGCGCCCACGGGGAGCAGTACCTC.

V usage is TRBV28 and J usage is TRBJ1-1, with 9 bases lining up with TRBD1. The germline CDR1 and CDR2 sequences are MDHEN and SYDVKM. The V segment lost 6 bases and the J segment 1 base; nucleotides outside the gene matches: 9. The CDR3 length is 16 residues. The CDR3 DNA is TGTGCCAGCAGCCTAAACAGGGGGCTGGGGAACACTGAAGCTTTCTTT. It yields the protein CASSLNRGLGNTEAFF.

The rearrangement links TRBV6-2 or TRBV6-3 to TRBJ1-6; TRBD1 matches 10 bases. The CDR3 loop spans 13 amino acids. The germline CDR1 and CDR2 sequences are MNHEY and SVGEGT. Germline trimming cut 6 bases from V and 9 bases from J; bases unmatched to any gene: 2. CDR3 loop: CASRRQGASPLHF. CDR3 bases: TGTGCCAGCAGAAGACAGGGGGCTTCACCCCTCCACTTT.

This clonotype has ten or more counts. The genes are TRBV28 and TRBJ2-7; 8 bases match TRBD1. This CDR3 is 15 amino acids long. Unmatched junction bases numbered 9, after V lost 5 bases and J lost 3 bases. Germline-derived CDR1 and CDR2 are MDHEN and SYDVKM. Written as DNA, the CDR3 is TGTGCCAGCAGTGGGACCGGGACAGGTAACTACGAGCAGTACTTC. Translating gives CASSGTGTGNYEQYF.

The rearrangement uses TRBV29-1 and TRBJ2-5; 9 nucleotides align to TRBD2. Trimming at V came to 4 bases and at J to 4 bases, leaving 10 bases not matched to a gene. Per the germline V gene, CDR1 is SQVTM and CDR2 is ANQGSEA. This CDR3 comprises 15 residues. The CDR3: CSVVFLREGRETQYF. The DNA for the CDR3 is TGCAGCGTTGTTTTCTTGCGGGAGGGCCGAGAGACCCAGTACTTC.

At least ten counts were recorded for this clonotype. The genes are TRBV12-3 or TRBV12-4 and TRBJ1-2; perhaps TRBD1 as D (6 bases). This CDR3 region has 13 residues. Trimming cost V 5 bases and J 4 bases, with 11 bases left between them. The DNA of the CDR3 is TGTGCCAGCAGTCCTAACAGGGCCTATGGCTACACCTTC. Protein: CASSPNRAYGYTF.

This clonotype was recorded many times. The CDR3 reads CASSLGTDSPLHF. CDR3 bases: TGTGCCAGCAGCCTTGGGACCGATTCACCCCTCCACTTT. The rearrangement links TRBV3-1 to TRBJ1-6, with D maybe TRBD1 (5 bases). The CDR3 extends over 13 amino acids. V was cut by 4 bases and J by 8 bases, with 9 bases left in between. Germline V gene sequence: CDR1 LGHDT, CDR2 YNNKEL (reference sequence).